The source of this T cell receptor beta chain is a study of control samples from healthy donors and cancer patients (dated by TCRdb to 2019 to 2021). CDR3 length: 15 amino acids, cysteine to phenylalanine. Solely the CDR3 DNA is kept, with 45 bases framed from the first base. Per the germline V gene, SGHRS is the CDR1 and YFSETQ is the CDR2. At the junction V is shortened by 0 bases and J by 1 base, with 11 bases in between. The protocol used for the library was the immunoSEQ multiplex PCR assay. This immuneACCESS table, as held by TCRdb, lists in-frame sequences with V and J called but not all clones. Of the missing ones, under half trace to an unresolved V gene in checked studies; the others have no known cause. The sample yields 160,000 or so clones; over 85% were counted once. About 2.4% of the sample comes from the top ten. Concerning this clone itself: This receptor's antigen is unknown. No base qualities exist here, and no much larger clone lies one base off it. Other DNA sequences of this sample code for an identical CDR3.

The chain is made from TRBV5-1 and TRBJ2-7, with TRBD2 perhaps the D gene, on 5 matching bases. This clonotype was obtained from a man over 45 in good health. Source material: blood. CDR3 reads: CASSLALAGSYEQYF. The sequenced DNA is TGCGCCAGCAGCTTGGCCTTGGCGGGTTCCTACGAGCAGTACTTC.